Following are 7 T cell receptor beta chains from one sample sequenced in a study of T-cell reconstitution after alpha-beta-depleted transplantation in children. For TCRbeta, the library was prepared with unique molecular identifiers. TCRdb redid the calling of the PCR reads with MiXCR, one entry per CDR3 protein. The data contain hundreds of thousands of distinct CDR3 sequences, roughly 16% of them singletons. The material was PBMCs, mostly from graft donor cells, obtained 360 days after TCRalphabeta/CD19-depleted stem cell transplant. All receptors derive from a male patient aged 10 to 17 who had a stem cell transplant for acute lymphoblastic leukemia, so the T cells may come from the graft donor.

V and J are TRBV12-3 or TRBV12-4 and TRBJ2-4, with TRBD1 as a possible D gene (5 bases). The CDR3 sequence is 15 residues long. Between the trimmed V and J ends, which lost 6 bases and 3 bases, there was a span of 15 bases. In DNA form, the CDR3 reads TGTGCCAGCAGGACCCCTAGGGGTGGCAAAAACATTCAGTACTTC. As protein: CASRTPRGGKNIQYF.

The chain carries TRBV29-1 and TRBJ1-4; D gene ambiguous. This CDR3 spans 12 amino acids. V lost 0 bases and J lost 10, with 9 bases in between. From germline, CDR1 is SQVTM and CDR2 ANQGSEA. The CDR3 spells CSVEELRGKLFF. In nucleotides, the CDR3 is TGCAGCGTTGAAGAATTGCGTGGAAAACTGTTTTTT.

In this sample, this clonotype turned up many times. The chain links TRBV6-5 to TRBJ1-5; no clear D gene. Looked up from germline, CDR1 is MNHEY and CDR2 is SVGAGI. The CDR3 covers 15 residues. The V gene lost 2 bases and the J gene lost 0 bases, with 8 bases spanning the gap. CDR3 protein: CASSYGVNSNQPQHF. DNA of the CDR3: TGTGCCAGCAGTTACGGGGTTAATAGCAATCAGCCCCAGCATTTT.

V is TRBV13 and J is TRBJ2-7, with D maybe TRBD1 (6 bases). Germline V lookup: CDR1 PRHDT, CDR2 FYEKMQ (reference sequence). The CDR3 runs 15 residues. The V and J ends lost 0 bases and 6 bases respectively, with 15 bases between them. The CDR3 DNA follows: TGTGCCAGCAGCTTAGGAGTTCGGGCAGGGGTCGAGCAGTACTTC. It specifies CASSLGVRAGVEQYF.

The chain links TRBV6-4 to TRBJ2-1; TRBD2 is a possible D gene (6 bases). Germline V gives CDR1 MRHNA, CDR2 SNTAGT. V lost 5 bases, J lost 10 bases, and 18 bases lay in between. The CDR3 loop spans 14 amino acids. CDR3 in DNA: TGTGCCAGCAGTCCCGAACTGACTAGAGGAGAGCAGTTCTTC. It translates to CASSPELTRGEQFF.

The chain joins TRBV7-8 to TRBJ1-3; possible D gene TRBD1, 5 bases. The CDR3 is made up of 16 amino acids. V shed 2 bases and J shed 0 bases, with 11 bases lying between them. Germline V gene sequence: CDR1 SGHVS, CDR2 FQNEAQ. CDR3 bases: TGTGCCAGCAGCTTACAACGGGGGACCTCTGGAAACACCATATATTTT. Translation gives CASSLQRGTSGNTIYF.

Only a few counts were recorded for this clonotype. The chain recombines TRBV7-3 with TRBJ1-2, with D uncertain. Trimming stripped 2 bases from V and 7 bases from J, with 11 bases between. Germline CDR1 and CDR2: SGHTA and FQGTGA. This CDR3 is built from 13 residues. The CDR3 is CASSLDVGSGYTF. The CDR3 nucleotides are TGTGCCAGCAGCTTAGATGTGGGCTCTGGCTACACCTTC.